The 24 T cell receptor beta chains below were found in one sample sequenced in a study of early T cells in non-severe SARS-CoV-2 infection. TCRdb fed the 5' RACE reads into MiXCR, producing one record per CDR3 protein. The sample holds roughly 90,000 distinct CDR3 sequences, about 14% seen once. The sample consisted of whole blood. Source of these receptors: an adult who was a healthcare worker with PCR-confirmed SARS-CoV-2 infection or an uninfected control (not recorded which).

There are a few counts of this clonotype. The genes are TRBV5-1 and TRBJ2-3; D may correspond to TRBD1 or TRBD2 (5 bases each). The CDR3 loop spans 15 amino acids. The germline V gene encodes CDR1 SGHRS and CDR2 YFSETQ. The V end was cut by 4 bases, the J end by 6 bases, with 18 bases between. CDR3 nucleotides: TGCGCCAGCAGCCCGCTCTCCGGGACCCGGGATACGCAGTATTTT. Amino acids: CASSPLSGTRDTQYF.

V gene TRBV29-1 combines with J gene TRBJ2-2, with D maybe TRBD1 (6 bases). The CDR3 has 13 residues. Germline values: CDR1 SQVTM, CDR2 ANQGSEA. V gave up 5 bases and J gave up 5 bases, with 12 bases separating them. The CDR3 region is CSVNPGATGELFF. CDR3 nucleotide sequence: TGCAGCGTTAATCCAGGGGCAACCGGGGAGCTGTTTTTT.

This clonotype was observed many times. The chain carries TRBV4-1 and TRBJ2-1; the D is unclear. Between the trimmed V and J ends, which lost 3 bases and 8 bases, there was a span of 17 bases. Germline loops: CDR1 MGHRA, CDR2 YSYEKL. The CDR3 has 15 amino acids. CDR3 coding DNA: TGCGCCAGCAGCCATCCCGTAGCCGGGTCATATGAGCAGTTCTTC. Translation: CASSHPVAGSYEQFF.

This clonotype was found many times. The chain is built from TRBV30 and TRBJ1-5; TRBD1 agrees at 9 bases. After removal of 2 bases from V and 1 base from J, the junction contained 3 bases not matched to a gene. Germline values: CDR1 GTSNPN, CDR2 SVGIG (reference sequence). CDR3 length equals 15 residues. CDR3 region: CAWSRGTGSNQPQHF. The DNA of the CDR3 is TGTGCCTGGAGTAGGGGGACAGGGAGCAATCAGCCCCAGCATTTT. The full variable domain, its missing parts supplied by reference TRBV30 and TRBJ1-5, is SQTIHQWPATLVQPVGSPLSLECTVEGTSNPNLYWYRQAAGRGLQLLFYSVGIGQISSEVPQNLSASRPQDRQFILSSKKLLLSDSGFYLCAWSRGTGSNQPQHFGDGTRLSIL.

This clonotype has only a few counts. Here the CDR3 DNA reads TGTGCCAGCTCACCTCTCCCAGCGGGGAGCACAGATACGCAGTATTTT. This encodes CASSPLPAGSTDTQYF. The rearrangement links TRBV18 to TRBJ2-3, with 7 bases fitting TRBD2. Germline V gene lookup returns CDR1 KGHSH and CDR2 LQKENI. This CDR3 has 16 amino acids. V shed 3 bases, J shed 0 bases, and the junction held 6 bases outside the gene matches.

The rearrangement joins TRBV29-1 to TRBJ1-1, with D hard to call. Trimming pared 3 bases from V and 0 bases from J, leaving 8 bases between. The germline V gene has CDR1 SQVTM and CDR2 ANQGSEA. The CDR3 runs 13 residues. As DNA, the CDR3 is TGCAGCGTTGAGACCCTCATGAACACTGAAGCTTTCTTT. This encodes CSVETLMNTEAFF.

The rearrangement joins TRBV20-1 to TRBJ2-5; D unresolved. Per the germline V gene, CDR1 is DFQATT and CDR2 is SNEGSKA (reference sequence). Deletions cut 6 bases from V and 1 base from J, with 21 bases between. The CDR3 sequence is 16 residues long. DNA for the CDR3: TGCAGTGCCACACCTCGGCGCGAGAACGCCCAAGAGACCCAGTACTTC. Its protein product is CSATPRRENAQETQYF.

The table lists this clonotype with many counts. The V call is TRBV11-3, the J call TRBJ2-1; TRBD2 matches 9 bases. The CDR3 is 16 residues long. Germline-derived CDR1 and CDR2 are SGHNT and YENEEA. With 5 bases clipped from V and 8 bases from J, the junction kept 13 bases outside the gene matches. Here the CDR3 reads CASSARSLAGIDEQFF. The CDR3 DNA sequence: TGTGCCAGCAGCGCAAGATCCCTAGCGGGAATCGATGAGCAGTTCTTC.

This chain connects TRBV11-1 to TRBJ1-1, with TRBD1 as a possible D gene (5 bases). Germline CDR1 reads SGHAT; CDR2 reads FQDESV (reference sequence). CDR3 size: 13 residues. Trimming took off 4 bases at V and 4 bases at J, with 10 bases between the two ends. The CDR3, as DNA: TGTGCCAGCAGCTACGGTCAGGGCACTGAAGCTTTCTTT. Its translation: CASSYGQGTEAFF.

This clonotype appeared a few times. V is TRBV28 and J is TRBJ1-1; possible D gene TRBD1, 6 bases. The CDR3 runs to 14 residues. V was clipped by 6 bases and J by 5 bases, with 16 bases between them. Germline loops: CDR1 MDHEN, CDR2 SYDVKM. CDR3 loop: CASRGPGEWTEAFF. The CDR3 DNA reads TGTGCCAGCAGGGGGCCAGGGGAATGGACTGAAGCTTTCTTT. Full variable domain (missing parts from reference TRBV28 and TRBJ1-1): DVKVTQSSRYLVKRTGEKVFLECVQDMDHENMFWYRQDPGLGLRLIYFSYDVKMKEKGDIPEGYSVSREKKERFSLILESASTNQTSMYLCASRGPGEWTEAFFGQGTRLTVV.

The chain is built from TRBV3-1 and TRBJ1-2; D unclear. Germline V gives CDR1 LGHDT, CDR2 YNNKEL (reference sequence). There are 14 residues in the CDR3. Deletions cut 0 bases from V and 4 bases from J, with 9 bases between. CDR3 sequence (DNA): TGTGCCAGCAGCCAAGATGTTGGAGGCTATGGCTACACCTTC. Its translation: CASSQDVGGYGYTF.

V gene TRBV5-1 combines with J gene TRBJ2-3; 8 bases are shared with TRBD1. Germline lookup yields CDR1 SGHRS and CDR2 YFSETQ. CDR3 length: 15 amino acids. V lost 3 bases, J lost 1 base, and 4 bases stayed unmatched. The chain's CDR3 is CASSSQDRGTDTQYF. The CDR3 nucleotides read TGCGCCAGCAGCTCGCAGGACAGGGGCACAGATACGCAGTATTTT.

This clonotype was observed a few times. This CDR3 is CASKESGANVLTF. Here the CDR3 DNA reads TGTGCCAGTAAGGAATCTGGGGCCAACGTCCTGACTTTC. V usage is TRBV19 and J usage is TRBJ2-6; D uncertain. V was clipped by 7 bases and J by 1 base, with 5 bases between them. CDR1 and CDR2 (germline): LNHDA, SQIVND (reference sequence). The CDR3 runs 13 residues.

The chain links TRBV7-8 to TRBJ2-7; 9 nucleotides agree with TRBD2. Germline V gene lookup returns CDR1 SGHVS and CDR2 FQNEAQ. The CDR3 consists of 16 residues. The ends lost 3 bases at V and 2 bases at J; junction bases unmatched: 8. This CDR3 is CASSFRLAEPTYEQYF. The DNA of the CDR3 is TGTGCCAGCAGCTTTAGACTAGCGGAACCCACCTACGAGCAGTACTTC.

This clonotype was found many times. The rearrangement uses TRBV9 and TRBJ2-5; D uncertain. This CDR3 comprises 13 residues. Per the germline V gene, CDR1 is SGDLS and CDR2 is YYNGEE. V lost 0 bases to trimming and J lost 5 bases, with 8 bases between them. CDR3 bases: TGTGCCAGCAGCGTAGACTCCGGTGAGACCCAGTACTTC. Its protein is CASSVDSGETQYF.

This clonotype was seen a few times. The chain recombines TRBV11-2 with TRBJ1-1, with TRBD1 matching over 8 bases. J lost 1 base, V lost 3 bases, and 4 bases had no gene match. CDR1 SGHAT and CDR2 FQNNGV come from the germline V gene. The CDR3 has 15 amino acids. The CDR3 is CASSFDRGKNTEAFF. The CDR3, as DNA: TGTGCCAGCAGCTTCGACAGGGGAAAGAACACTGAAGCTTTCTTT.

In this sample, this clonotype turned up many times. The chain joins TRBV10-2 to TRBJ1-4; 11 positions match TRBD1. V lost 7 bases, J lost 6 bases, and 4 bases stayed unmatched. Germline V gene data show CDR1 as WSHSY and CDR2 as SAAADI. The CDR3 contains 14 residues. The CDR3 reads CASKGTGGDEKLFF. The CDR3 nucleotides read TGCGCCAGCAAAGGGACAGGGGGGGATGAAAAACTGTTTTTT.

This clonotype was counted a few times. Here the CDR3 DNA reads TGCAGTGCTTCCCGACAGGTCTACAATCAGCCCCAGCATTTT. Translating it yields CSASRQVYNQPQHF. This chain joins TRBV20-1 and TRBJ1-5, with D possibly matching TRBD1 (6 bases). Trimming shortened V by 5 bases and J by 3 bases, and 14 bases separated the two germline ends. This CDR3 is built from 14 residues. CDR1 is DFQATT, CDR2 SNEGSKA, per germline (reference sequence).

Details on this clonotype: Germline is not matched at one junction end, which may reflect a read error. J is TRBJ2-5 and V is TRBV10-3; D is ambiguous. Germline values: CDR1 ENHRY, CDR2 SYGVKD. This CDR3 has 10 residues. The CDR3 here is CAIGEETQYF. CDR3 coding DNA: TGTGCCATCGGTGAGGAGACCCAGTACTTC.

This clonotype showed up many times. Here the CDR3 reads CASSSDPPTDEKLFF. The CDR3 nucleotides are TGCGCCAGCAGCTCCGATCCCCCCACGGATGAAAAACTGTTTTTT. The chain joins TRBV5-1 to TRBJ1-4; no firm D call. Trimming removed 3 bases from V and 6 bases from J, with 15 bases in between. This CDR3 contains 15 residues. Germline V gives CDR1 SGHRS, CDR2 YFSETQ.

This clonotype showed up many times. The chain has TRBV7-2 and TRBJ2-1; D ambiguous. This CDR3 is built from 14 residues. Trimming stripped 1 base from V and 5 bases from J, with 9 bases between. Germline CDR1 and CDR2: SGHTA and FQGNSA. The CDR3 here is CASSLVGRHNEQFF. CDR3 nucleotide sequence: TGTGCCAGCAGCTTAGTGGGTCGCCACAATGAGCAGTTCTTC.

The chain combines TRBV19 with TRBJ2-1, with 10 positions matching TRBD2. The CDR3 is 16 amino acids. The germline CDR1 and CDR2 sequences are LNHDA and SQIVND (reference sequence). V lost 8 bases, J lost 0 bases, and 7 bases stayed unmatched. The CDR3 sequence is CASRKLAGLSYNEQFF. CDR3 nucleotide sequence: TGTGCCAGTCGGAAACTAGCGGGGCTCTCCTACAATGAGCAGTTCTTC.

The chain's CDR3 is CASSLAPQTSYSYEQYF. The CDR3 nucleotides read TGCGCCAGCAGCTTGGCCCCGCAAACGAGTTACTCCTACGAGCAGTACTTC. The rearrangement uses TRBV5-1 and TRBJ2-7; no clear D gene. In germline, CDR1 is SGHRS, CDR2 YFSETQ. CDR3 length: 17 amino acids. V was trimmed by 0 bases and J by 0 bases, leaving 16 bases between them.

The V and J genes are TRBV6-5 and TRBJ2-5; D gene unclear. V gave up 4 bases and J gave up 4 bases, with 7 bases separating them. This CDR3 is 12 amino acids long. Germline V gene lookup returns CDR1 MNHEY and CDR2 SVGAGI. The CDR3, as DNA: TGTGCCAGCAGTTCGTCTGCAGAGACCCAGTACTTC. Translating it yields CASSSSAETQYF.